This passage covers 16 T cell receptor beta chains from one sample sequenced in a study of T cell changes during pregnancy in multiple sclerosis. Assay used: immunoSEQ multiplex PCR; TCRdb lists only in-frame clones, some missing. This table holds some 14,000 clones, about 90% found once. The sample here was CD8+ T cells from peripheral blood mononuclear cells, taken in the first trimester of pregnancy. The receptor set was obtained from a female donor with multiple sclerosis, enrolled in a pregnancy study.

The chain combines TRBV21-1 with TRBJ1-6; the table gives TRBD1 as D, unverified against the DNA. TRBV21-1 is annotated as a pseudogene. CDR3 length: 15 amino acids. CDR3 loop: CASSTRDRVNSPLHF. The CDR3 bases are TGTGCCAGCAGCACCCGGGACAGGGTTAATTCACCCCTCCACTTT.

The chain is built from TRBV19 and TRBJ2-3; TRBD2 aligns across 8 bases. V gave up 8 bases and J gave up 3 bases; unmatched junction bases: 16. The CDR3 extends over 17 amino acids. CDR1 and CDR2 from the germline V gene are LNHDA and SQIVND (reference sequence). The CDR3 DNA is TGTGCCAGTGGTTCTCCGGGACTAGATTTTGTTACAGATACGCAGTATTTT. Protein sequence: CASGSPGLDFVTDTQYF.

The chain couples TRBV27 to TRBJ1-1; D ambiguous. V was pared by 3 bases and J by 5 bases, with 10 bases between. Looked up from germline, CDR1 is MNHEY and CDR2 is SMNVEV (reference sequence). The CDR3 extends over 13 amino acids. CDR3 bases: TGTGCCAGCAGTTTGGCCAAGAGGACTGAAGCTTTCTTT. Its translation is CASSLAKRTEAFF.

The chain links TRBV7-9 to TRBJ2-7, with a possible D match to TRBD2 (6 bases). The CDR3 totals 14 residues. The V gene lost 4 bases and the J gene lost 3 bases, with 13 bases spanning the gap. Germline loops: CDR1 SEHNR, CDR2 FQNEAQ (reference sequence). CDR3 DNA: TGTGCCAGCAGCTGGTTCGGGGGTGACTACGAGCAGTACTTC. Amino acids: CASSWFGGDYEQYF.

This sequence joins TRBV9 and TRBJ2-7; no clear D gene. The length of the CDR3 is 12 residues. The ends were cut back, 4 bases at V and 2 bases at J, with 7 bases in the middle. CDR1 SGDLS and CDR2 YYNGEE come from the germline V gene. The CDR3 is CASSQNAYEQYF. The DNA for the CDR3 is TGTGCCAGCAGCCAGAACGCCTACGAGCAGTACTTC.

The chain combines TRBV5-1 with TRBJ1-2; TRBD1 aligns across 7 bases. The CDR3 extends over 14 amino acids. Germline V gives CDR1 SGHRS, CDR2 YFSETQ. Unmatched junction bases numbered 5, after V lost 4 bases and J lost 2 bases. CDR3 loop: CASSLRTGNYGYTF. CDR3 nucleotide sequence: TGCGCCAGCAGCCTTCGGACAGGCAACTATGGCTACACCTTC.

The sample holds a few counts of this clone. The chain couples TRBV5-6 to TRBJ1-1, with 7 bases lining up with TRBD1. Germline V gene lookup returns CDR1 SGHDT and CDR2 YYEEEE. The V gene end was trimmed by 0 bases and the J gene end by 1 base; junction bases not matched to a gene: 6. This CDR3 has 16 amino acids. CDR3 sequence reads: CASSLGAGGGNTEAFF. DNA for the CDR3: TGTGCCAGCAGCTTGGGGGCAGGGGGAGGGAACACTGAAGCTTTCTTT.

The CDR3 bases are TGTGCCAGCAGTTTTATCGGTGCTAATGAAAAACTGTTTTTT. Its translation is CASSFIGANEKLFF. The chain links TRBV28 to TRBJ1-4; no clear D. The germline V gene has CDR1 MDHEN and CDR2 SYDVKM. V was cut by 3 bases and J by 3 bases, with 8 bases left in between. This CDR3 has 14 residues.

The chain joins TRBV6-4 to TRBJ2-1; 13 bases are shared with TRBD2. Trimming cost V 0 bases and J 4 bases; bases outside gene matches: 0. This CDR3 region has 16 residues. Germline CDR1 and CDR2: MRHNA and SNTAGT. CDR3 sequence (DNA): TGTGCCAGCAGTGACTCGGGACTAGCGGGGTACAATGAGCAGTTCTTC. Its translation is CASSDSGLAGYNEQFF.

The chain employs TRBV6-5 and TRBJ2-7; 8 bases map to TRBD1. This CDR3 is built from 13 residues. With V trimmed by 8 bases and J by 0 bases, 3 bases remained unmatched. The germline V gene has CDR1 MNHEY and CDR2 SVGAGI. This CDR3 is CASGQGSSYEQYF. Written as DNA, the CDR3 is TGTGCCAGCGGACAGGGCAGCTCCTACGAGCAGTACTTC.

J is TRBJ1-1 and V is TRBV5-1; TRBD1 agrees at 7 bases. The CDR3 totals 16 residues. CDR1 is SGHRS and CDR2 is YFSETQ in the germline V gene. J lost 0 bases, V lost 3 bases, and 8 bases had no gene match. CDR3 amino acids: CASSWTGTDLNTEAFF. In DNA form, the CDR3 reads TGCGCCAGCAGCTGGACCGGGACAGACCTGAACACTGAAGCTTTCTTT.

CDR3 DNA sequence: TGTGCCAGCAGCTTATGGCAGGGGGCGCACACTGAAGCTTTCTTT. This sequence encodes CASSLWQGAHTEAFF. The chain combines TRBV7-2 with TRBJ1-1; 8 nucleotides agree with TRBD1. Germline CDR1 SGHTA, CDR2 FQGNSA. CDR3 size: 15 residues. Losses at the gene ends were 2 bases for V and 3 bases for J; bases not matched to a gene: 5.

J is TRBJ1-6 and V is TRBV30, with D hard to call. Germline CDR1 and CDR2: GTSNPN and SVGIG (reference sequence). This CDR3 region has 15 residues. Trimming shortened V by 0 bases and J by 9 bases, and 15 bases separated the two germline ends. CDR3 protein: CAWSVLGEGGSPLHF. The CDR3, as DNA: TGTGCCTGGAGTGTGCTTGGTGAGGGTGGTTCACCCCTCCACTTT.

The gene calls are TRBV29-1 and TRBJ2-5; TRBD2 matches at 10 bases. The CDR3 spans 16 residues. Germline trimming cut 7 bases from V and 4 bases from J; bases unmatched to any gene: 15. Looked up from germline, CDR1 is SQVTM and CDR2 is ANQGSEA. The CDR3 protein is CSATDASGGRIETQYF. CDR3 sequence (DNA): TGCAGCGCCACGGACGCTAGCGGGGGCCGTATAGAGACCCAGTACTTC.

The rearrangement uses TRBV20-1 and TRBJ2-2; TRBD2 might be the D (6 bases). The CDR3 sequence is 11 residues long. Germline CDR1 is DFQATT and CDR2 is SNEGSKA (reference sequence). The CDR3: CSGGNTGELFF. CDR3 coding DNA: TGCAGCGGGGGGAACACCGGGGAGCTGTTTTTT.

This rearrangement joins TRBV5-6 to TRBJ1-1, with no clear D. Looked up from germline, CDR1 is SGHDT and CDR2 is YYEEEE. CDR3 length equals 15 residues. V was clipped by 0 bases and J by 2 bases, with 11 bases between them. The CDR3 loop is CASSLEVWPNTEAFF. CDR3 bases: TGTGCCAGCAGCTTGGAAGTCTGGCCTAACACTGAAGCTTTCTTT.